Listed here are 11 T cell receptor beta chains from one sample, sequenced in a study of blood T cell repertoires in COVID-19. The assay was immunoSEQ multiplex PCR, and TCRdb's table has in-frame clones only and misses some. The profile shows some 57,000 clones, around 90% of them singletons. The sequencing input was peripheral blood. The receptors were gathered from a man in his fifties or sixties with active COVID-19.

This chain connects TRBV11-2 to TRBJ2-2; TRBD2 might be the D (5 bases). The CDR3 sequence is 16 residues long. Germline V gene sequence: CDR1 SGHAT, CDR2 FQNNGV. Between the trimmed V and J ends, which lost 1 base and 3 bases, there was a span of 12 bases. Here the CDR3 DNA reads TGTGCCAGCAGCTTAGCCGGGGAGAGGGACACCGGGGAGCTGTTTTTT. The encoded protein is CASSLAGERDTGELFF.

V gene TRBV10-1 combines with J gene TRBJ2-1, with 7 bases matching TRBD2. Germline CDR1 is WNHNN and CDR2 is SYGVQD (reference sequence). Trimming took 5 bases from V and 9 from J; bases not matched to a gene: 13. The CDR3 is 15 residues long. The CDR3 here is CASSPRVGGFGEQFF. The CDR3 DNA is TGCGCCAGCAGTCCCCGAGTGGGGGGGTTCGGTGAGCAGTTCTTC.

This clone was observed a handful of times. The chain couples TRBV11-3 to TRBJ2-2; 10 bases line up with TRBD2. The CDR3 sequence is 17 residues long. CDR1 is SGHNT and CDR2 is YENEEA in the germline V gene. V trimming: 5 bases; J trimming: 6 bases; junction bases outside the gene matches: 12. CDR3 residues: CASSTGWTSGNPGELFF. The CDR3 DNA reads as TGTGCCAGCAGCACTGGGTGGACTAGCGGAAACCCCGGGGAGCTGTTTTTT.

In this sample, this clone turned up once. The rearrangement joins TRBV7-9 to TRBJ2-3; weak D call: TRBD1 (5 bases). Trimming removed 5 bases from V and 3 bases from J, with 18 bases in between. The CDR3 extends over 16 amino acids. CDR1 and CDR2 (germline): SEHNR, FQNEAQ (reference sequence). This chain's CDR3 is CASSNHPGIRTDTQYF. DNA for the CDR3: TGTGCCAGCAGCAATCACCCAGGGATAAGAACAGATACGCAGTATTTT. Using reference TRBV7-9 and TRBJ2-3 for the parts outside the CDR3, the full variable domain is DTGVSQNPRHKITKRGQNVTFRCDPISEHNRLYWYRQTLGQGPEFLTYFQNEAQLEKSRLLSDRFSAERPKGSFSTLEIQRTEQGDSAMYLCASSNHPGIRTDTQYFGPGTRLTVL.

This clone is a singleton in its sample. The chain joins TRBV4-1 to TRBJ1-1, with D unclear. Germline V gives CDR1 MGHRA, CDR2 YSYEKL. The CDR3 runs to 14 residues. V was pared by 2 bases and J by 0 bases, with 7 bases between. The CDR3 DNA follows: TGCGCCAGCAGCCAAAATCGGGTGAACACTGAAGCTTTCTTT. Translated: CASSQNRVNTEAFF.

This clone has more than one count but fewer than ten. Here the CDR3 DNA reads TGCGCCAGCAGTCAATCGTGGGCAGGGGTACGACTCGCCGAAAAACTGTTTTTT. Encoded protein: CASSQSWAGVRLAEKLFF. V gene TRBV23-1 combines with J gene TRBJ1-4; possibly TRBD1 for D (6 bases). TRBV23-1 is given ORF status, its function remaining uncertain. V lost 0 bases, J lost 8 bases, and 22 bases lay in between. The CDR3 covers 18 residues.

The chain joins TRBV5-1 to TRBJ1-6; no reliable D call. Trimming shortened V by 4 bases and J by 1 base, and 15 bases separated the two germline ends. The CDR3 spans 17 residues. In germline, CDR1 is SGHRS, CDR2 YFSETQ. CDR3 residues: CASSPRMVNSYNSPLHF. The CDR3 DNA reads TGCGCCAGCAGCCCCAGAATGGTAAATTCCTATAATTCACCCCTCCACTTT.

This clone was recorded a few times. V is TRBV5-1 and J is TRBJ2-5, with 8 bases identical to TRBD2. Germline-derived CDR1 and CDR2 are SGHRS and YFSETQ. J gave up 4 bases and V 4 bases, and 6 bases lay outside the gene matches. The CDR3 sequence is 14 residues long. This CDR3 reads CASSPGGALETQYF. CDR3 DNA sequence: TGCGCCAGCAGCCCCGGGGGGGCTTTAGAGACCCAGTACTTC. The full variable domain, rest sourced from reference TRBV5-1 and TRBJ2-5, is KAGVTQTPRYLIKTRGQQVTLSCSPISGHRSVSWYQQTPGQGLQFLFEYFSETQRNKGNFPGRFSGRQFSNSRSEMNVSTLELGDSALYLCASSPGGALETQYFGPGTRLLVL.

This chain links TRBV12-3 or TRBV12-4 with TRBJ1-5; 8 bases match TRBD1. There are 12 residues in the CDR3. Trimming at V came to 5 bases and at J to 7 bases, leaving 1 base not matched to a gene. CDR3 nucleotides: TGTGCCAGCAGTCAGGGGGCCCAGCCCCAGCATTTT. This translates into CASSQGAQPQHF.

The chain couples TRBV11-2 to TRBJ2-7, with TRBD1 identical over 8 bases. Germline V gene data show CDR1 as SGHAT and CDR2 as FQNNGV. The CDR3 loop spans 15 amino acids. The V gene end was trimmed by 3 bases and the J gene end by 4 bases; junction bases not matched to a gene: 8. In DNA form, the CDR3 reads TGTGCCAGCAGCTTGGGCAGGGGGCTGGGGTACGAGCAGTACTTC. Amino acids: CASSLGRGLGYEQYF.

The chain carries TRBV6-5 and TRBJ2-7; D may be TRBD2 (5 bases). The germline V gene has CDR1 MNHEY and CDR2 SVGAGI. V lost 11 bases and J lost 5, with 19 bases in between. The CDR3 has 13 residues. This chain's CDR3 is CAGVTRAGHEQYF. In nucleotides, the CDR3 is TGTGCCGGGGTAACACGTGCGGGTCACGAGCAGTACTTC.